The present T cell receptor (beta chain) was sequenced within a study of blood T cell repertoires in COVID-19. Study overall: The origin of the acute and convalescent COVID-19 samples was the United States, Italy and Spain. The cDNA or gDNA used as material had been derived from T cells, B-cell-depleted T cells, or PBMCs.

Per the original methods: The authors estimated nucleated cell counts from reference gene primer amplification. Clones were sequenced by immunoSEQ multiplex PCR, and TCRdb holds only the in-frame ones, with some missing. The V and J calls and clone size were taken over from that table, and D and trimming were inferred from the DNA. Among 250,000 or so clones listed, approximately 84% were seen once. The CDR3 sequence is 15 residues long. This chain connects TRBV21-1 to TRBJ2-7; the table's TRBD1 call for D was not verified on the DNA. TRBV21-1 has pseudogene status. This receptor was obtained from a man in his fifties or sixties with acute or convalescent COVID-19. Sequencing was performed on peripheral blood. CDR3 amino acids: CASSPTVDRFYEQYF. CDR3 coding DNA: TGTGCCAGCAGCCCAACGGTGGACAGGTTCTACGAGCAGTACTTC.